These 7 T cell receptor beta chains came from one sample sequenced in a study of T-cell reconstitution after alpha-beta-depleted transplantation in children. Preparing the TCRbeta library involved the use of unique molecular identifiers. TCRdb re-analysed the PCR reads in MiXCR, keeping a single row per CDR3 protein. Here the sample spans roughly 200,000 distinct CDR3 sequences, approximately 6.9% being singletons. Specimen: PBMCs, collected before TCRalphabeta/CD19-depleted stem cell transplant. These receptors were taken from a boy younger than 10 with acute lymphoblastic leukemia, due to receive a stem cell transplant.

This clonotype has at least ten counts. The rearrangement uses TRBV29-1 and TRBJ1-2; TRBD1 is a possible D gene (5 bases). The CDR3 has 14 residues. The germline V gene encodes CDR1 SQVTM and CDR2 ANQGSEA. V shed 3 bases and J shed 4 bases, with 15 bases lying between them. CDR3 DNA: TGCAGCGTTGATTCCCCCGCAGGGATCTATGGCTACACCTTC. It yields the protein CSVDSPAGIYGYTF.

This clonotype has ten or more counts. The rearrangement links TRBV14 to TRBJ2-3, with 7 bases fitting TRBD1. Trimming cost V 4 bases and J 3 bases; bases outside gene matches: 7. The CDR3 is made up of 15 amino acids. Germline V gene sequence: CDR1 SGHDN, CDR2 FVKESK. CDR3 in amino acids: CASSRGDRSTDTQYF. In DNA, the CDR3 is TGTGCCAGCAGCCGTGGGGACAGATCAACAGATACGCAGTATTTT.

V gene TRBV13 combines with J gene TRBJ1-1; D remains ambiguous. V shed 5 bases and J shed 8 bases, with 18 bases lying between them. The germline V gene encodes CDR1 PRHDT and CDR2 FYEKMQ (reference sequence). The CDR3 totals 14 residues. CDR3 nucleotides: TGTGCCAGCAGCCGCATGTCGGGAAATTTCGAAGCTTTCTTT. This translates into CASSRMSGNFEAFF.

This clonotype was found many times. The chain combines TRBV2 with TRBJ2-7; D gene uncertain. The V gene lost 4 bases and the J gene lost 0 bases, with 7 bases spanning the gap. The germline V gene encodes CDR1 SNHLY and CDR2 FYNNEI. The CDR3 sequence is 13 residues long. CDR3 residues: CASSVMSSYEQYF. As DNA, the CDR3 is TGTGCCAGCAGTGTGATGAGCTCCTACGAGCAGTACTTC.

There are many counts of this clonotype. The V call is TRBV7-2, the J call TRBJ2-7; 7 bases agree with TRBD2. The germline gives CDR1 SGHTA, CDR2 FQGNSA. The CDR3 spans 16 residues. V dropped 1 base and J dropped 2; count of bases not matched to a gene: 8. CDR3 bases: TGTGCCAGCAGCTTAGTTTCCCAGCGGGGTCCCTACGAGCAGTACTTC. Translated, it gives CASSLVSQRGPYEQYF.

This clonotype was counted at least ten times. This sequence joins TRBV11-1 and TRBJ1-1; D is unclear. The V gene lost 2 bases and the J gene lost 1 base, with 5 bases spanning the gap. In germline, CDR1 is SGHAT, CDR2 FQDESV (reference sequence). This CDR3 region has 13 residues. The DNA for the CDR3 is TGTGCCAGCAGCTTAATCCAGAACACTGAAGCTTTCTTT. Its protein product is CASSLIQNTEAFF.

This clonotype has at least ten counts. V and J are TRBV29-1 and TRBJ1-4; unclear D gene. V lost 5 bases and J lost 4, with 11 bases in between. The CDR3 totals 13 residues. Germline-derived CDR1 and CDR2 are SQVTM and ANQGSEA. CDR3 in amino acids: CSVLARGNEKLFF. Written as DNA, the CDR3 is TGCAGCGTTTTAGCGCGCGGTAATGAAAAACTGTTTTTT. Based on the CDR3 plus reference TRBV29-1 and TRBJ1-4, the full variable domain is SAVISQKPSRDICQRGTSLTIQCQVDSQVTMMFWYRQQPGQSLTLIATANQGSEATYESGFVIDKFPISRPNLTFSTLTVSNMSPEDSSIYLCSVLARGNEKLFFGSGTQLSVL.